Reported below is one T cell receptor (beta chain). Its antigen is currently unknown. V lost 5 bases to trimming and J lost 5 bases, with 8 bases between them. The CDR3 runs 12 residues. CDR1 and CDR2 from the germline V gene are KGHDR and SFDVKD. This sample was taken from a study of T cell responses to AZD1222 COVID-19 vaccine. Whole-study results and caveats: Vaccine-related CD4 TCRs covered spike, predominating at 160-218 and 743-854. The study sampled repertoires only after the peak T cell response.

Sequencing used immunoSEQ multiplex PCR; TCRdb keeps in-frame clones, though not all of them. The sample holds roughly 120,000 clones; around 89% are singletons and the top ten take 6% to 8%. Here the sequenced sample was peripheral blood, taken 28 days after the second AZD1222 dose. This receptor was obtained from an adult who received the AZD1222 COVID-19 vaccine. V gene TRBV24-1 combines with J gene TRBJ1-1; maybe TRBD1 (5 bases). In DNA, the CDR3 is TGTGCCACCAGTGGGGCAGGGACTGAAGCTTTCTTT. It codes for CATSGAGTEAFF.